This is a list of T cell receptor beta chains from one sample in a study of beta chain features in type 1 diabetes. Repertoires were generated with immunoSEQ multiplex PCR, while TCRdb's copy carries only in-frame clones and drops some. Of fewer than 300,000 clones listed, 20% were seen once; the top ten hold less than 0.035%. The sample comprised naive CD4+ T cells from blood. The receptors shown here come from a woman in her thirties or forties with type 1 diabetes. CDR3s include the opening cysteine and the closing phenylalanine or tryptophan. Each record gives: J gene, D gene, clone size, V gene, CDR3 length, CDR3 DNA, CDR3 protein. The D gene is left open where the match is weak. The size of a clone is reported for some rows only, either as once, few or many, or as a class for expanded clones.

>TRBJ2-1|TRBD1|few|TRBV6-5|14
TGTGCCAGCAGCCGCGACAGGGAATCGAATGAGCAGTTCTTC
CASSRDRESNEQFF
>TRBJ1-1|-|few|TRBV9|13
TGTGCCAGCAGCGTGTCGGGGGGCACTGAAGCTTTCTTT
CASSVSGGTEAFF
>TRBJ1-1|-|-|TRBV6-6|14
TGTGCCAGTTTTGGGACACCCATGAACACTGAAGCTTTCTTT
CASFGTPMNTEAFF
>TRBJ2-4|-|-|TRBV7-2|15
TGTGCCAGCAGCTTTTGGGAGGCGGCCAAAAACATTCAGTACTTC
CASSFWEAAKNIQYF
>TRBJ2-1|TRBD1|-|TRBV18|16
TGTGCCAGCTCGCCCCCAGGGGGCGGCTCCTACAATGAGCAGTTCTTC
CASSPPGGGSYNEQFF
>TRBJ2-1|-|-|TRBV5-1|16
TGCGCCAGCAGCTTACTCCGGGACTCAGCGTGGAATGAGCAGTTCTTC
CASSLLRDSAWNEQFF
>TRBJ1-5|-|few|TRBV10-3|14
TGTGCCATCAGTGAGACCCTAGCGGATCAGCCCCAGCATTTT
CAISETLADQPQHF
>TRBJ2-1|-|few|TRBV21-1|17
TGTGCCAGCAGCAAAAGCTGGCCCAGCGGGAGTCTCGATGAGCAGTTCTTC
CASSKSWPSGSLDEQFF
>TRBJ1-2|-|few|TRBV4-1|16
TGCGCCAGCAGCCCCTTTCCCCAGGGAAAGAACTATGGCTACACCTTC
CASSPFPQGKNYGYTF
>TRBJ2-6|-|once|TRBV28|17
TGTGCCAGCAGTTCTAACCGGGGAGTAGCTGGGGCCAACGTCCTGACTTTC
CASSSNRGVAGANVLTF
>TRBJ1-1|TRBD1|-|TRBV18|16
TGTGCCAGCTCACCTGGGACAGGGAGACTGAACACTGAAGCTTTCTTT
CASSPGTGRLNTEAFF
>TRBJ1-5|-|-|TRBV19|16
TGTGCCAGTAGTATACAAACTATCGTCGGCAATCAGCCCCAGCATTTT
CASSIQTIVGNQPQHF
>TRBJ1-1|-|-|TRBV25-1|13
TGTGCCAGCAGTGTACGACAGAACACTGAAGCTTTCTTT
CASSVRQNTEAFF